A single sample gave rise to the 32 T cell receptor beta chains below, sequenced in a study of control samples from healthy donors and cancer patients. Clones were sequenced by immunoSEQ multiplex PCR, and TCRdb holds only the in-frame ones, with some missing. The repertoire has 170,000 or so clones, more than 90% of them found once; the top ten carry about 2.1%. What was sequenced was blood. These receptors were collected from a middle-aged woman in good health.

The chain is built from TRBV4-1 and TRBJ2-7; D may be TRBD2 (6 bases). With 0 bases removed from V and 2 bases from J, the gap between germline ends came to 14 bases. The V gene's germline CDR1 is MGHRA and CDR2 YSYEKL. The CDR3 runs to 16 residues. DNA of the CDR3: TGCGCCAGCAGCCAAGAGCCGATCGGGGGACCCTACGAGCAGTACTTC. This sequence encodes CASSQEPIGGPYEQYF.

The chain employs TRBV27 and TRBJ2-2, with 7 bases identical to TRBD2. V gave up 4 bases and J gave up 3 bases; unmatched junction bases: 8. The CDR3 has 16 amino acids. Germline V gene lookup returns CDR1 MNHEY and CDR2 SMNVEV (reference sequence). CDR3 loop: CASSSQTSIDTGELFF. CDR3 sequence (DNA): TGTGCCAGCAGTTCACAGACTAGCATAGACACCGGGGAGCTGTTTTTT.

The rearrangement joins TRBV5-1 to TRBJ1-2; D perhaps matches TRBD1 (6 bases). This CDR3 has 15 amino acids. The germline V and J ends were trimmed by 4 bases and 4 bases, with 17 bases remaining between them. Germline values: CDR1 SGHRS, CDR2 YFSETQ. In DNA form, the CDR3 reads TGCGCCAGCAGCGGTCGATCAGGGGTGGCCTATGGCTACACCTTC. As protein: CASSGRSGVAYGYTF.

The chain employs TRBV5-1 and TRBJ1-6, with D possibly matching TRBD1 (5 bases). V was cut by 0 bases and J by 5 bases, with 12 bases left in between. This CDR3 region has 16 residues. In germline, CDR1 is SGHRS, CDR2 YFSETQ. The CDR3 bases are TGCGCCAGCAGCTTGGTGGAGGGGTTGCATAATTCACCCCTCCACTTT. Translated: CASSLVEGLHNSPLHF. The full variable domain, with the rest looked up from reference TRBV5-1 and TRBJ1-6, is KAGVTQTPRYLIKTRGQQVTLSCSPISGHRSVSWYQQTPGQGLQFLFEYFSETQRNKGNFPGRFSGRQFSNSRSEMNVSTLELGDSALYLCASSLVEGLHNSPLHFGNGTRLTVT.

This chain links TRBV3-1 (or the pseudogene TRBV3-2) with TRBJ1-2, with D uncertain. CDR1 is LGHDT and CDR2 is YNNKEL in the germline V gene (reference sequence). V was pared by 0 bases and J by 5 bases, with 10 bases between. This CDR3 has 14 residues. The CDR3 spells CASSQDPEGYGYTF. Here the CDR3 DNA reads TGTGCCAGCAGCCAAGATCCCGAAGGGTATGGCTACACCTTC.

V and J are TRBV6-5 and TRBJ1-4, with D possibly TRBD1 on 6 matching bases. The germline V and J ends were trimmed by 4 bases and 4 bases, with 13 bases remaining between them. The germline CDR1 and CDR2 sequences are MNHEY and SVGAGI. CDR3 length: 15 amino acids. CDR3 protein: CASSLSGANNEKLFF. The CDR3 DNA reads as TGTGCCAGCAGTTTGTCAGGGGCGAATAATGAAAAACTGTTTTTT.

J is TRBJ2-1 and V is TRBV6-5, with D possibly TRBD1 on 6 matching bases. With 9 bases removed from V and 8 bases from J, the gap between germline ends came to 17 bases. Germline V CDR1 and CDR2: MNHEY, SVGAGI. The CDR3 has 13 amino acids. The CDR3 DNA reads TGTGCCAGGACGGACAGAGAGTTCGATGAGCAGTTCTTC. Translated: CARTDREFDEQFF.

This clone was observed once. This chain uses TRBV4-1 with TRBJ2-2; TRBD1 matches 9 bases. There are 19 residues in the CDR3. Trimming removed 0 bases from V and 4 bases from J; junction bases left unmatched: 12. In germline, CDR1 is MGHRA, CDR2 YSYEKL. Here the CDR3 reads CASSQDPFPGTGPTGELFF. The CDR3 DNA is TGCGCCAGCAGCCAAGATCCGTTTCCAGGGACAGGGCCCACCGGGGAGCTGTTTTTT.

This chain uses TRBV2 with TRBJ2-7, with 7 bases aligning to TRBD2. Germline V lookup: CDR1 SNHLY, CDR2 FYNNEI. The CDR3 consists of 14 residues. V was clipped by 6 bases and J by 3 bases; unmatched bases: 8. CDR3 amino acids: CASSRGEGGYEQYF. The DNA of the CDR3 is TGTGCCAGCAGCCGAGGGGAGGGAGGCTACGAGCAGTACTTC.

The chain recombines TRBV7-9 with TRBJ1-2, with D possibly TRBD1 on 5 matching bases. V lost 3 bases and J lost 7, with 15 bases in between. The CDR3 runs to 14 residues. The germline gives CDR1 SEHNR, CDR2 FQNEAQ (reference sequence). CDR3 residues: CASSFSTRGGGYTF. In nucleotides, the CDR3 is TGTGCCAGCAGCTTTTCTACGAGGGGCGGTGGCTACACCTTC.

This clone was observed a single time. This CDR3 reads CASTYPGGATDTQYF. CDR3 sequence (DNA): TGTGCCAGCACCTATCCTGGCGGGGCCACAGATACGCAGTATTTT. The V gene is TRBV5-8, the J gene TRBJ2-3; D might be TRBD2 (6 bases). The V gene lost 6 bases and the J gene lost 2 bases, with 16 bases spanning the gap. Germline V lookup: CDR1 SGHTS, CDR2 YDEGEE. The CDR3 consists of 15 residues.

The sample holds a few counts of this clone. V gene TRBV5-6 combines with J gene TRBJ1-6; 7 bases are a match to TRBD1. After removal of 4 bases from V and 10 bases from J, the junction contained 8 bases not matched to a gene. The germline gives CDR1 SGHDT, CDR2 YYEEEE. This CDR3 is 14 amino acids long. The CDR3 reads CASSPEGANSPLHF. The CDR3, as DNA: TGTGCCAGCAGCCCCGAGGGGGCGAACTCACCCCTCCACTTT.

This clone was recorded once. The rearrangement uses TRBV9 and TRBJ1-4; D remains ambiguous. CDR3 length: 13 amino acids. V was pared by 0 bases and J by 8 bases, with 8 bases between. CDR1 is SGDLS, CDR2 YYNGEE, per germline. The CDR3 sequence: CASSVGVGEKLFF. The CDR3 nucleotides read TGTGCCAGCAGCGTAGGCGTAGGGGAAAAACTGTTTTTT.

This clone was recorded once. The chain recombines TRBV7-9 with TRBJ1-5; D is unclear. V shed 2 bases and J shed 5 bases, with 7 bases lying between them. The CDR3 sequence is 13 residues long. Germline CDR1 reads SEHNR; CDR2 reads FQNEAQ (reference sequence). The CDR3 nucleotides read TGTGCCAGCAGCTTATACGGGGATCAGCCCCAGCATTTT. As protein: CASSLYGDQPQHF. The whole variable domain, remainder taken from reference TRBV7-9 and TRBJ1-5, is DTGVSQNPRHKITKRGQNVTFRCDPISEHNRLYWYRQTLGQGPEFLTYFQNEAQLEKSRLLSDRFSAERPKGSFSTLEIQRTEQGDSAMYLCASSLYGDQPQHFGDGTRLSIL.

The chain joins TRBV6-5 to TRBJ2-5, with 8 bases identical to TRBD2. CDR1 and CDR2 (germline): MNHEY, SVGAGI. J gave up 3 bases and V 5 bases, and 5 bases lay outside the gene matches. The CDR3 runs 14 residues. The CDR3 sequence: CASSLGLAEETQYF. The CDR3 DNA follows: TGTGCCAGCAGTCTCGGACTAGCAGAAGAGACCCAGTACTTC.

CDR3 sequence: CASSSAPGTGTSSGNTIYF. CDR3 in DNA: TGTGCCAGCAGCTCGGCTCCCGGGACAGGGACCAGCTCTGGAAACACCATATATTTT. V and J are TRBV7-9 and TRBJ1-3, with 9 bases that match TRBD1. V gave up 4 bases and J gave up 0 bases; unmatched junction bases: 13. Germline V gene data show CDR1 as SEHNR and CDR2 as FQNEAQ (reference sequence). The CDR3 totals 19 residues.

The chain combines TRBV11-2 with TRBJ2-5; possible D gene TRBD1, 6 bases. Germline V lookup: CDR1 SGHAT, CDR2 FQNNGV. Trimming took off 7 bases at V and 2 bases at J, with 8 bases between the two ends. The CDR3 is 12 residues long. CDR3 region: CASTGQQETQYF. CDR3 nucleotide sequence: TGTGCCAGCACGGGACAACAAGAGACCCAGTACTTC.

CDR3 DNA: TGTGCCATCAGTGAGAGCCCCACGAACACCGGGGAGCTGTTTTTT. This gives the protein CAISESPTNTGELFF. The V gene is TRBV10-3, the J gene TRBJ2-2; the D is unclear. V gave up 2 bases and J gave up 0 bases, with 7 bases separating them. The CDR3 sequence is 15 residues long. The germline CDR1 and CDR2 sequences are ENHRY and SYGVKD.

The chain joins TRBV7-2 to TRBJ2-5, with TRBD2 identical over 7 bases. V was clipped by 7 bases and J by 1 base; unmatched bases: 6. The CDR3 spans 14 residues. CDR1 and CDR2 (germline): SGHTA, FQGNSA. In DNA, the CDR3 is TGTGCCAGCATCAAGGCTAGCGGCCAAGAGACCCAGTACTTC. It encodes CASIKASGQETQYF.

This clone is a singleton in its sample. V gene TRBV27 combines with J gene TRBJ2-7; 10 nucleotides match TRBD2. In germline, CDR1 is MNHEY, CDR2 SMNVEV (reference sequence). V gave up 6 bases and J gave up 4 bases; unmatched junction bases: 6. The CDR3 is 14 amino acids. The CDR3 coding sequence is TGTGCCAGCAGCAGCGGGGGGGTCCTTTACGAGCAGTACTTC. Protein: CASSSGGVLYEQYF.

This chain links TRBV18 with TRBJ2-1; TRBD2 matches at 12 bases. Germline V gene sequence: CDR1 KGHSH, CDR2 LQKENI. This CDR3 has 16 amino acids. V trimming: 4 bases; J trimming: 9 bases; junction bases outside the gene matches: 10. The CDR3: CASSLSLAGGTSEQFF. As DNA, the CDR3 is TGTGCCAGCTCACTGTCTCTAGCGGGGGGGACCTCTGAGCAGTTCTTC.

The chain recombines TRBV5-1 with TRBJ2-1; TRBD2 matches 14 bases. Germline V CDR1 and CDR2: SGHRS, YFSETQ. Trimming took 5 bases from V and 10 from J; bases not matched to a gene: 11. This CDR3 has 16 residues. The CDR3, as DNA: TGCGCCAGCAGTTCGGGACTAGCGGGGGACCTCGGAGAGCAGTTCTTC. Its translation: CASSSGLAGDLGEQFF.

The rearrangement joins TRBV5-6 to TRBJ1-5; no clear D gene. CDR3 length: 14 residues. CDR1 and CDR2 (germline): SGHDT, YYEEEE. The ends were cut back, 1 base at V and 3 bases at J, with 8 bases in the middle. The CDR3 sequence is CASSLRGYNQPQHF. For the CDR3, the DNA is TGTGCCAGCAGCTTGCGTGGGTACAATCAGCCCCAGCATTTT.

The rearrangement links TRBV21-1 to TRBJ2-7; TRBD2 is the table's D call, not checked against the DNA. TRBV21-1 counts as a pseudogene. This CDR3 has 18 amino acids. CDR3 sequence: CASSFDRISGGALYEQYF. The CDR3 DNA follows: TGTGCCAGCAGCTTCGACAGGATTAGCGGGGGGGCCTTATACGAGCAGTACTTC.

This clone was found once. The chain uses TRBV11-2 and TRBJ2-7, with 10 bases identical to TRBD1. The CDR3 runs to 15 residues. Trimming took 9 bases from V and 2 from J; bases not matched to a gene: 10. CDR1 SGHAT and CDR2 FQNNGV come from the germline V gene. CDR3 amino acids: CASMTGGIRAYEQYF. CDR3 bases: TGTGCCAGTATGACAGGGGGCATTCGGGCCTACGAGCAGTACTTC.

The gene calls are TRBV6-5 and TRBJ2-5; D unresolved. Germline V gene lookup returns CDR1 MNHEY and CDR2 SVGAGI. Between the trimmed V and J ends, which lost 5 bases and 4 bases, there was a span of 11 bases. The CDR3 has 13 amino acids. CDR3 sequence: CASSLHETETQYF. DNA of the CDR3: TGTGCCAGCAGTCTCCACGAGACAGAGACCCAGTACTTC.

The chain combines TRBV5-1 with TRBJ2-4; D perhaps matches TRBD1 (5 bases). Trimming took off 1 base at V and 9 bases at J, with 11 bases between the two ends. This CDR3 is 13 amino acids long. The V gene's germline CDR1 is SGHRS and CDR2 YFSETQ. The CDR3 reads CASSLNGASIQYF. The CDR3 nucleotides are TGCGCCAGCAGCTTGAATGGGGCGAGCATTCAGTACTTC.

The chain recombines TRBV7-8 with TRBJ1-2; D might be TRBD1 (6 bases). The CDR3 is 16 amino acids. Germline V CDR1 and CDR2: SGHVS, FQNEAQ. V lost 2 bases, J lost 0 bases, and 13 bases lay in between. CDR3 amino acids: CASSLRGDSTNYGYTF. As DNA, the CDR3 is TGTGCCAGCAGCTTAAGGGGGGACTCAACTAACTATGGCTACACCTTC.

This chain links TRBV18 with TRBJ1-2; perhaps TRBD1 as D (6 bases). The CDR3 contains 14 residues. Germline CDR1 reads KGHSH; CDR2 reads LQKENI. V was pared by 2 bases and J by 3 bases, with 10 bases between. For the CDR3, the DNA is TGTGCCAGCTCACCAGAAGGGGGAGACTATGGCTACACCTTC. This translates into CASSPEGGDYGYTF.

The chain couples TRBV6-6 to TRBJ1-1, with TRBD1 as a possible D gene (5 bases). Germline CDR1 reads MNHNY; CDR2 reads SVGAGI (reference sequence). The V end lost 0 bases, the J end lost 4 bases, and 9 bases lay between the germline ends. The CDR3 is 14 amino acids. The CDR3 nucleotides read TGTGCCAGCAGTTACTCCGGCCAGGGCACTGAAGCTTTCTTT. This translates into CASSYSGQGTEAFF.

V usage is TRBV12-3 or TRBV12-4 and J usage is TRBJ1-2; tentative D call: TRBD1 (5 bases). The CDR3 is made up of 11 amino acids. Trimming took off 6 bases at V and 8 bases at J, with 10 bases between the two ends. The CDR3 reads CASSDSLGYTF. In DNA form, the CDR3 reads TGTGCCAGCAGCGACAGTCTCGGCTACACCTTC.

V gene TRBV5-1 combines with J gene TRBJ2-3, with D possibly called TRBD1 or TRBD2 (5 bases each). CDR1 is SGHRS, CDR2 YFSETQ, per germline. The CDR3 is 14 amino acids. Trimming removed 3 bases from V and 5 bases from J, with 13 bases in between. The CDR3 reads CASSWGPGEDTQYF. The CDR3 bases are TGCGCCAGCAGCTGGGGCCCCGGGGAAGATACGCAGTATTTT.